The present TCR beta chain was sequenced within a study of tissue T cells after allogeneic stem cell transplantation. Study-level points and caveats: Anatomically similar tissues had similar TCR repertoires within each patient. Few T cell clones were shared across patients, but motif clusters showed tissue-specific shared signatures.

As to time point: mouse harvest day 14 after allogeneic transplant. The graft held 10^6 splenic CD5+ T cells and 10^7 T-cell-depleted bone marrow cells. This mouse GVHD model was MHC-mismatched B6 to BALB/c, profiled day 7 or 14. TCRbeta CDR3 was sequenced at survey depth with template counts. The protocol was immunoSEQ multiplex PCR, while the TCRdb copy is restricted to in-frame clones and leaves out a portion. The table lists fewer than 6,500 clones, roughly 30% of them singletons. V trimming: 6 bases; J trimming: 1 base; junction bases outside the gene matches: 4. CDR1 and CDR2 (germline): FNHDT, SITEND (reference sequence). The CDR3 sequence is 15 residues long. This clone has more than one count but fewer than ten. The target antigen is unknown. The gene names given are mouse names. The read terminates 1 residue ahead of where the CDR3 ends, so the germline J gene completes it.

The source is a female BALB/c mouse given C57BL/6 T cells with graft-versus-host disease after an allogeneic hematopoietic cell transplant. This sequence joins TRBV19 and TRBJ2-4; TRBD2 matches 11 bases. The sequenced material came from skin. This CDR3 reads CASKGLGGGQNTLYF. Partial CDR3 DNA: TGTGCCAGCAAAGGACTGGGGGGAGGTCAAAACACCTTGTAC.